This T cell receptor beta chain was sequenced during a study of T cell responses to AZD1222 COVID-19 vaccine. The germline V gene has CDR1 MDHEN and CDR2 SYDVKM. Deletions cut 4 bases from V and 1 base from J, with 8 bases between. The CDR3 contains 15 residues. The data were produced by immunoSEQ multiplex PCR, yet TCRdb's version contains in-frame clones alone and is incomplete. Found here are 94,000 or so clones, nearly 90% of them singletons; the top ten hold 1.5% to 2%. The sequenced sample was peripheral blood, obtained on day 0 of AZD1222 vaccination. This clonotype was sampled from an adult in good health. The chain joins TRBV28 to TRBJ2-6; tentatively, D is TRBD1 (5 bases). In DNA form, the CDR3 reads TGTGCCAGCAGTTCCAGGGTGTCTGGGGCCAACGTCCTGACTTTC. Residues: CASSSRVSGANVLTF.